This T cell receptor (beta chain) is from a study of OX40 agonist ivuxolimab in advanced cancers. Whole-study context: With ivuxolimab, an agonistic anti-OX40 (CD134) antibody, patients were treated. Findings and limits, study-wide: Expanded peripheral T-cell antigen specificity went undetermined. Some patients who did not respond also had low normalized T-cell clonal expansion.

Germline CDR1 and CDR2: MDHEN and SYDVKM. The CDR3 is made up of 15 amino acids. Trimming removed 5 bases at V and 8 bases at J, with 21 bases between. Note on this clone: Its antigen is currently unknown.

Assay: immunoSEQ multiplex PCR; the TCRdb copy retains only in-frame clones and omits some. The table shows fewer than 85,000 clones, with roughly four fifths occurring only once. This receptor was identified in an adult with an advanced solid tumor such as melanoma, head and neck, liver or kidney cancer. This specimen was CD4+ or CD8+ T cells sorted from blood, taken in a trial of the OX40 agonist ivuxolimab. The V gene is TRBV28, the J gene TRBJ1-2; TRBD1 might be the D (5 bases). The CDR3 protein is CASSPPGTGRWGYTF. The CDR3 DNA reads TGTGCCAGCAGTCCCCCCGGGACGGGCCGATGGGGCTACACCTTC.